Presented here are 5 T cell receptor beta chains from one specimen sequenced in a study of T cells in Graves' hyperthyroidism and ophthalmopathy. Template material for amplifying TCR beta CDR3 regions consisted of RNA transcripts. HTBI primers were the set used in a first-round RT-PCR of the TCR CDR3. In TCRdb, the multiplex PCR reads were re-called with MiXCR into one record per CDR3 protein. Among 550,000 to 850,000 distinct CDR3 sequences, over 15% were seen once, and the ten largest hold approximately 16%. The sequenced material came from blood. The receptors were sampled from a woman between 45 and 60 years old with Graves' hyperthyroidism that later progressed to Graves' ophthalmopathy.

About this clonotype itself: Compared with germline, one end of the junction differs, possibly owing to a read error. The chain employs TRBV11-2 and TRBJ1-2; D gene ambiguous. Germline V gene sequence: CDR1 SGHAT, CDR2 FQNNGV. There are 13 residues in the CDR3. CDR3 nucleotides: TGTGCCAGCAGCTTAGTAGTAGGCTATGGCCACACCTTC. Translating gives CASSLVVGYGHTF.

The chain links TRBV20-1 to TRBJ2-1, with a possible D match to TRBD1 (6 bases). Trimming pared 6 bases from V and 2 bases from J, leaving 17 bases between. Germline V gives CDR1 DFQATT, CDR2 SNEGSKA (reference sequence). The CDR3 has 15 amino acids. The CDR3 coding sequence is TGCAGTGCGCCCCCCCGAGGGGGTCCCTACAATGAGCAGTTCTTC. Encoded protein: CSAPPRGGPYNEQFF.

This clonotype was observed many times. V is TRBV11-2 and J is TRBJ2-7; no reliable D call. CDR1 and CDR2 from the germline V gene are SGHAT and FQNNGV. This CDR3 contains 14 residues. The V gene lost 4 bases and the J gene lost 5 bases, with 15 bases spanning the gap. Here the CDR3 reads CASSSSLGGDEQYF. The DNA of the CDR3 is TGTGCCAGCAGCTCCTCCCTGGGTGGGGACGAGCAGTACTTC.

The rearrangement links TRBV15 to TRBJ1-1, with 7 positions matching TRBD1. Germline V lookup: CDR1 LNHNV, CDR2 YYDKDF (reference sequence). Trimming at V came to 3 bases and at J to 1 base, leaving 2 bases not matched to a gene. This CDR3 has 14 residues. The CDR3 region is CATSRGTENTEAFF. In DNA form, the CDR3 reads TGTGCCACCAGCAGGGGGACAGAGAACACTGAAGCTTTCTTT.

The rearrangement links TRBV6-1 to TRBJ2-2; possibly TRBD1 for D (5 bases). The germline gives CDR1 MNHNS, CDR2 SASEGT. This CDR3 spans 15 amino acids. Trimming took 7 bases from V and 0 from J, leaving 12 bases between them. The CDR3 region has the DNA TGTGCCAGCACCAACGACAGAGCGAACACCGGGGAGCTGTTTTTT. Protein product: CASTNDRANTGELFF.